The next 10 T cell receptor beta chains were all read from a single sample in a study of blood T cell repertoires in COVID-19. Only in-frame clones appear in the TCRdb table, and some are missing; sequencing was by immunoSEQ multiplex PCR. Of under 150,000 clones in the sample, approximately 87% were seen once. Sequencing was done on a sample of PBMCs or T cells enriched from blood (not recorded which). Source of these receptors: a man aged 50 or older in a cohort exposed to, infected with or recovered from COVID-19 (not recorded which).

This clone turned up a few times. CDR3 in amino acids: CASSGTGGILPGKNIQYF. The CDR3 coding sequence is TGTGCCAGCAGTGGAACAGGGGGCATCCTCCCCGGCAAAAACATTCAGTACTTC. The gene calls are TRBV6-2 or TRBV6-3 and TRBJ2-4, with 9 bases identical to TRBD1. CDR3 length equals 18 residues. Trimming cost V 5 bases and J 3 bases; bases outside gene matches: 14. Germline values: CDR1 MNHEY, CDR2 SVGEGT.

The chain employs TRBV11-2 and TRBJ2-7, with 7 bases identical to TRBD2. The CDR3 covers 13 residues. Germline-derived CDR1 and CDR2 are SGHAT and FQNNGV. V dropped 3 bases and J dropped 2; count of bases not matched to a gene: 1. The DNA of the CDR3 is TGTGCCAGCAGCTTGGCGGGGGCCTACGAGCAGTACTTC. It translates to CASSLAGAYEQYF.

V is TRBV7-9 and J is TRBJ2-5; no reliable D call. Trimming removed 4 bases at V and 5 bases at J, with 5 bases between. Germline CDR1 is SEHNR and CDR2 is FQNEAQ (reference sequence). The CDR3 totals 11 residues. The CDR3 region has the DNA TGTGCCAGCAGCTCATTGGAGACCCAGTACTTC. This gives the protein CASSSLETQYF.

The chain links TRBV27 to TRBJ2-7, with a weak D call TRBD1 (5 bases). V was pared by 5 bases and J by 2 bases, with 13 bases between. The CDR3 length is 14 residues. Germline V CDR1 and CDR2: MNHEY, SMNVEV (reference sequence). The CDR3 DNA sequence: TGTGCCAGCAGTCCTCGGACAATCCCCTACGAGCAGTACTTC. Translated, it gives CASSPRTIPYEQYF.

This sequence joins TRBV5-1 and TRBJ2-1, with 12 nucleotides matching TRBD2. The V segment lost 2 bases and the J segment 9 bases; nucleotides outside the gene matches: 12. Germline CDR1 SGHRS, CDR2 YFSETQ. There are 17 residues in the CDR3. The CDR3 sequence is CASSFLPPTSGSSEQFF. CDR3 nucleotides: TGCGCCAGCAGCTTCCTCCCTCCGACTAGCGGGAGCAGTGAGCAGTTCTTC.

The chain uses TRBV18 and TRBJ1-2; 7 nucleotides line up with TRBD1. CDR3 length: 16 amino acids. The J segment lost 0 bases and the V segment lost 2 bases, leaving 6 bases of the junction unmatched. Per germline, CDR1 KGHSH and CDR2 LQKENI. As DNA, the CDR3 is TGTGCCAGCTCACCAACGGTCGACAGGGCTAACTATGGCTACACCTTC. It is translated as CASSPTVDRANYGYTF.

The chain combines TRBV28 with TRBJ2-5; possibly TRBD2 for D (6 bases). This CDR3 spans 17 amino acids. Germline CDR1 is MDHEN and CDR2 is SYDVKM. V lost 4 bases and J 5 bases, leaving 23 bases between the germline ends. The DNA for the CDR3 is TGTGCCAGCAGTTACTCAACTCGTGGGGAGGTGGGGGAGACCCAGTACTTC. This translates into CASSYSTRGEVGETQYF.

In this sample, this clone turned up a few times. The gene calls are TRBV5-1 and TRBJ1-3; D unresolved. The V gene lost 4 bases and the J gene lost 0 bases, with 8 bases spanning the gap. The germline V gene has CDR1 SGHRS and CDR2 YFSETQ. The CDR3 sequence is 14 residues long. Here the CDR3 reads CASSEPHSGNTIYF. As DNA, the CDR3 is TGCGCCAGCAGCGAGCCGCACTCTGGAAACACCATATATTTT.

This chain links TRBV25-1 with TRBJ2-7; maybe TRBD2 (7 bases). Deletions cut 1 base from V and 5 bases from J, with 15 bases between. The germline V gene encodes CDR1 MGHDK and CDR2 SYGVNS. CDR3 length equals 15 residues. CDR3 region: CASSESGGVRNEQYF. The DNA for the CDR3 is TGTGCCAGCAGTGAATCGGGGGGCGTGAGAAACGAGCAGTACTTC.

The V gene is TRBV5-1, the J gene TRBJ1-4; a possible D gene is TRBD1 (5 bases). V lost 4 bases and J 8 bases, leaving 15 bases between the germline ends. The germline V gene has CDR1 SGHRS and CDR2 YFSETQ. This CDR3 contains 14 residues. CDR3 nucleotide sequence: TGCGCCAGCAGCAGCGGAGGGACCAGCGAAAAACTGTTTTTT. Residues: CASSSGGTSEKLFF.